The 24 T cell receptor beta chains presented below share a single source sample, sequenced in a study of spatial heterogeneity in lung cancer. Study-wide results and limits: Intratumoral expanded alpha and beta TCR counts were found to track tumor mutation counts.

Antigen specificity for these receptors is unknown. Time point defined: sample taken at primary tumor resection. In TCRdb, the 5' RACE reads were re-called with MiXCR into one record per CDR3 protein. Here the sample spans under 9,000 distinct CDR3 sequences, roughly 15% being singletons. Material: lung tumor tissue, obtained at surgery. These receptors all come from a male donor with early-stage non-small cell lung cancer.

This clonotype was counted many times. The J gene is TRBJ2-2, the V gene TRBV28; TRBD1 agrees at 9 bases. The CDR3 sequence is 20 residues long. Trimming cost V 6 bases and J 0 bases; bases outside gene matches: 17. The germline gives CDR1 MDHEN, CDR2 SYDVKM. The CDR3 spells CASSFPPGQGFLANTGELFF. The CDR3 nucleotides are TGTGCCAGCAGCTTCCCCCCGGGACAGGGTTTTTTGGCGAACACCGGGGAGCTGTTTTTT.

This clonotype was found many times. This chain links TRBV27 with TRBJ2-3; D unclear. Per germline, CDR1 MNHEY and CDR2 SMNVEV (reference sequence). This CDR3 region has 15 residues. Trimming took 5 bases from V and 2 from J, leaving 14 bases between them. The CDR3 DNA sequence: TGTGCCAGCAGTCCCTACTACGAGAACACAGATACGCAGTATTTT. Protein product: CASSPYYENTDTQYF.

This chain links TRBV15 with TRBJ2-4; 11 bases line up with TRBD1. The CDR3 runs to 18 residues. J gave up 6 bases and V 0 bases, and 10 bases lay outside the gene matches. The V gene's germline CDR1 is LNHNV and CDR2 YYDKDF (reference sequence). The CDR3 nucleotides are TGTGCCACCAGCAGAGAAAACACCGGGACAGGGGGAATAAACATTCAGTACTTC. Protein product: CATSRENTGTGGINIQYF. Complete variable domain (other parts from reference TRBV15 and TRBJ2-4): DAMVIQNPRYQVTQFGKPVTLSCSQTLNHNVMYWYQQKSSQAPKLLFHYYDKDFNNEADTPDNFQSRRPNTSFCFLDIRSPGLGDTAMYLCATSRENTGTGGINIQYFGAGTRLSVL.

This clonotype appeared many times. The gene calls are TRBV6-5 and TRBJ1-1; D gene uncertain. Germline V gene data show CDR1 as MNHEY and CDR2 as SVGAGI. The CDR3 contains 13 residues. With 0 bases removed from V and 6 bases from J, the gap between germline ends came to 8 bases. CDR3 residues: CASSYSMLAEAFF. CDR3 DNA: TGTGCCAGCAGTTACTCGATGCTAGCTGAAGCTTTCTTT.

Sample share makes this clonotype medium-sized. The chain uses TRBV6-5 and TRBJ2-1, with D perhaps matching TRBD2 (6 bases). The CDR3 is 12 residues long. Trimming pared 6 bases from V and 9 bases from J, leaving 12 bases between. Germline loops: CDR1 MNHEY, CDR2 SVGAGI. The CDR3 loop is CASSLGGGEQFF. The CDR3 coding sequence is TGTGCCAGCAGCCTGGGAGGTGGTGAGCAGTTCTTC.

In this sample, this clonotype turned up many times. This chain joins TRBV20-1 and TRBJ2-7; 10 bases are shared with TRBD1. The CDR3 covers 16 residues. The V and J ends lost 6 bases and 7 bases, in that order; junction bases with no gene match: 18. Germline-derived CDR1 and CDR2 are DFQATT and SNEGSKA (reference sequence). CDR3 DNA: TGCAGTGCCACAATTCGTGACAGGGGGCGCTCGGGGGAGCAGTACTTC. The encoded protein is CSATIRDRGRSGEQYF.

By share, this clonotype counts as medium-sized. The V and J genes are TRBV12-3 or TRBV12-4 and TRBJ1-1; TRBD1 aligns across 7 bases. The length of the CDR3 is 14 residues. J gave up 0 bases and V 7 bases, and 5 bases lay outside the gene matches. The CDR3 sequence: CASIITGVNTEAFF. The CDR3 DNA sequence: TGTGCCAGCATCATCACAGGGGTGAACACTGAAGCTTTCTTT.

The rearrangement links TRBV5-1 to TRBJ1-1, with D hard to call. Looked up from germline, CDR1 is SGHRS and CDR2 is YFSETQ. The CDR3 consists of 14 residues. Trimming pared 2 bases from V and 3 bases from J, leaving 11 bases between. The CDR3 here is CASSFGLSDTEAFF. The CDR3 coding sequence is TGCGCCAGCAGCTTTGGATTGTCGGACACTGAAGCTTTCTTT.

This clonotype was detected many times. The chain couples TRBV20-1 to TRBJ2-1, with D unresolved. V lost 6 bases to trimming and J lost 5 bases, with 17 bases between them. The CDR3 length is 14 residues. Germline assignment: CDR1 DFQATT and CDR2 SNEGSKA (reference sequence). CDR3 nucleotide sequence: TGCAGTGCCCCCGGATCCGTAAGGGACAATGAGCAGTTCTTC. Its translation: CSAPGSVRDNEQFF.

This clonotype showed up many times. The chain has TRBV12-3 or TRBV12-4 and TRBJ1-1, with D possibly being TRBD1 (5 bases). V was shortened by 7 bases and J by 3 bases, with 15 bases between the two germline ends. The CDR3 extends over 14 amino acids. CDR3: CASTLSGAYTEAFF. CDR3 in DNA: TGTGCCAGCACCCTTAGCGGGGCCTACACTGAAGCTTTCTTT.

This clonotype was observed many times. CDR3 nucleotide sequence: TGTGCCAGCTCACCACCGATCCCGACAGGGAAGAACACCATATATTTT. Translating it yields CASSPPIPTGKNTIYF. V usage is TRBV18 and J usage is TRBJ1-3; 7 nucleotides agree with TRBD1. The CDR3 sequence is 16 residues long. With V trimmed by 0 bases and J by 7 bases, 9 bases remained unmatched. Germline V lookup: CDR1 KGHSH, CDR2 LQKENI.

This clonotype was seen at least ten times. The V gene is TRBV9, the J gene TRBJ1-5, with 7 bases fitting TRBD1. V shed 0 bases and J 4 bases; nucleotides not matched to a gene: 4. CDR1 is SGDLS and CDR2 is YYNGEE in the germline V gene. The CDR3 runs to 15 residues. CDR3 residues: CASSVEGARNQPQHF. For the CDR3, the DNA is TGTGCCAGCAGCGTAGAGGGGGCGAGGAATCAGCCCCAGCATTTT.

This clonotype came up many times. The chain recombines TRBV20-1 with TRBJ1-1; D remains ambiguous. Per germline, CDR1 DFQATT and CDR2 SNEGSKA (reference sequence). Trimming took 6 bases from V and 1 from J, leaving 12 bases between them. The CDR3 length is 13 residues. The DNA for the CDR3 is TGCAGTGCGTCGGCGGGCTGGAACACTGAAGCTTTCTTT. Translation: CSASAGWNTEAFF.

The J gene is TRBJ2-7, the V gene TRBV19, with 8 bases identical to TRBD2. The germline gives CDR1 LNHDA, CDR2 SQIVND (reference sequence). This CDR3 is 16 amino acids long. J lost 6 bases, V lost 3 bases, and 13 bases had no gene match. CDR3 residues: CASSMVPNGGVGEQYF. The CDR3 DNA sequence: TGTGCCAGTAGTATGGTCCCCAACGGGGGGGTTGGCGAGCAGTACTTC. The complete variable domain, with remaining parts taken from reference TRBV19 and TRBJ2-7, reads DGGITQSPKYLFRKEGQNVTLSCEQNLNHDAMYWYRQDPGQGLRLIYYSQIVNDFQKGDIAEGYSVSREKKESFPLTVTSAQKNPTAFYLCASSMVPNGGVGEQYFGPGTRLTVT.

At least ten counts were recorded for this clonotype. The rearrangement links TRBV20-1 to TRBJ1-1; tentative D call: TRBD1 (6 bases). This CDR3 is built from 13 residues. Germline V gene data show CDR1 as DFQATT and CDR2 as SNEGSKA (reference sequence). Trimming cost V 6 bases and J 1 base, with 12 bases left between them. In nucleotides, the CDR3 is TGCAGTGCCCGGGAAGGGGGGAACACTGAAGCTTTCTTT. Translation: CSAREGGNTEAFF.

Many counts were recorded for this clonotype. The chain is built from TRBV28 and TRBJ1-4; D ambiguous. V gave up 2 bases and J gave up 6 bases, with 10 bases separating them. This CDR3 region has 14 residues. Germline CDR1 is MDHEN and CDR2 is SYDVKM. The CDR3 is CASSLVGNDEKLFF. The CDR3 DNA sequence: TGTGCCAGCAGTTTAGTGGGGAATGATGAAAAACTGTTTTTT.

By its share, this clonotype is medium-sized. The V and J genes are TRBV5-1 and TRBJ2-1, with 9 bases identical to TRBD2. CDR3 length: 16 residues. The trim removed 0 bases at V and 9 bases at J, leaving 10 bases unmatched. Germline loops: CDR1 SGHRS, CDR2 YFSETQ. The CDR3 here is CASSLALLAGDPEQFF. Here the CDR3 DNA reads TGCGCCAGCAGCTTGGCCCTGTTAGCGGGAGACCCTGAGCAGTTCTTC. The full variable domain, its missing parts supplied by reference TRBV5-1 and TRBJ2-1, is KAGVTQTPRYLIKTRGQQVTLSCSPISGHRSVSWYQQTPGQGLQFLFEYFSETQRNKGNFPGRFSGRQFSNSRSEMNVSTLELGDSALYLCASSLALLAGDPEQFFGPGTRLTVL.

This clonotype was counted ten times or more. This sequence joins TRBV29-1 and TRBJ2-7, with D tentatively TRBD2 (5 bases). Germline assignment: CDR1 SQVTM and CDR2 ANQGSEA. The V and J ends lost 6 bases and 2 bases respectively, with 11 bases between them. The CDR3 contains 12 residues. The CDR3 sequence is CSVMDWTYEQYF. CDR3 bases: TGCAGCGTCATGGACTGGACCTACGAGCAGTACTTC.

This clonotype was counted many times. The chain employs TRBV27 and TRBJ2-7; 7 bases map to TRBD1. The CDR3 sequence is 13 residues long. The V segment lost 3 bases and the J segment 3 bases; nucleotides outside the gene matches: 2. In germline, CDR1 is MNHEY, CDR2 SMNVEV (reference sequence). Here the CDR3 DNA reads TGTGCCAGCAGTTTGACAGGGAACTACGAGCAGTACTTC. Its protein is CASSLTGNYEQYF.

This clonotype is deemed medium-sized. V is TRBV6-1 and J is TRBJ2-7; 7 bases line up with TRBD2. The CDR3 extends over 14 amino acids. Per the germline V gene, CDR1 is MNHNS and CDR2 is SASEGT. With V trimmed by 9 bases and J by 0 bases, 8 bases remained unmatched. CDR3 protein: CASRWGTNSYEQYV. DNA of the CDR3: TGTGCCAGTCGATGGGGGACTAACTCCTACGAGCAGTACGTC.

This clonotype was seen once. This chain links TRBV2 with TRBJ1-6, with D perhaps TRBD1 (6 bases). This CDR3 is 14 amino acids long. Germline V gene data show CDR1 as SNHLY and CDR2 as FYNNEI. Trimming removed 4 bases at V and 10 bases at J, with 14 bases between. Here the CDR3 DNA reads TGTGCCAGCAGTGTCGGGGGCAGGTACTCACCCCTCCACTTT. Translation: CASSVGGRYSPLHF.

This clonotype was seen repeatedly, ten times or more. The chain couples TRBV5-1 to TRBJ1-5; 7 bases fit TRBD1. Per germline, CDR1 SGHRS and CDR2 YFSETQ. The length of the CDR3 is 15 residues. V lost 4 bases, J lost 2 bases, and 6 bases stayed unmatched. DNA of the CDR3: TGCGCCAGCAGCCCGACAGGGAGAGGCAATCAGCCCCAGCATTTT. This translates into CASSPTGRGNQPQHF. Full variable domain (rest looked up from reference TRBV5-1 and TRBJ1-5): KAGVTQTPRYLIKTRGQQVTLSCSPISGHRSVSWYQQTPGQGLQFLFEYFSETQRNKGNFPGRFSGRQFSNSRSEMNVSTLELGDSALYLCASSPTGRGNQPQHFGDGTRLSIL.

The chain recombines TRBV20-1 with TRBJ2-3; 14 bases map to TRBD2. The germline V gene encodes CDR1 DFQATT and CDR2 SNEGSKA (reference sequence). The CDR3 is 17 residues long. V lost 4 bases to trimming and J lost 0 bases; unmatched junction nucleotides: 6. The CDR3 DNA reads TGCAGTGCTACCGGACTAGCGGGAGGCCTAAGCACAGATACGCAGTATTTT. This codes for CSATGLAGGLSTDTQYF.

Within the sample, this clonotype is medium-sized. The chain carries TRBV30 and TRBJ2-1, with D hard to call. Looked up from germline, CDR1 is GTSNPN and CDR2 is SVGIG (reference sequence). This CDR3 is built from 11 residues. V lost 3 bases and J 1 base, leaving 1 base between the germline ends. The CDR3 is CAWRSYNEQFF. Here the CDR3 DNA reads TGTGCCTGGAGGTCCTACAATGAGCAGTTCTTC.